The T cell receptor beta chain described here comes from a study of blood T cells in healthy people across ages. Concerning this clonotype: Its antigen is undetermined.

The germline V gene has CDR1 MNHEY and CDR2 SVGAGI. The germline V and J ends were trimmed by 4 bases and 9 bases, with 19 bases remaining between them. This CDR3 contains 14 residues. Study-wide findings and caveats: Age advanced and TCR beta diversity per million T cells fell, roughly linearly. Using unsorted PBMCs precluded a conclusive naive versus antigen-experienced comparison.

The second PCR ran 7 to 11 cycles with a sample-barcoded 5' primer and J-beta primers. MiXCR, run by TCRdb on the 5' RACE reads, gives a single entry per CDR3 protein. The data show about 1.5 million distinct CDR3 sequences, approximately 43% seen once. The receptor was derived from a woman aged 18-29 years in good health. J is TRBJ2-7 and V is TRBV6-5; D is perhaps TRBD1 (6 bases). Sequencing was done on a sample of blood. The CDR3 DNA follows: TGTGCCAGCAGTTCAGCCCGGGACACATCTGGGCAGTACTTC. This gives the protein CASSSARDTSGQYF.